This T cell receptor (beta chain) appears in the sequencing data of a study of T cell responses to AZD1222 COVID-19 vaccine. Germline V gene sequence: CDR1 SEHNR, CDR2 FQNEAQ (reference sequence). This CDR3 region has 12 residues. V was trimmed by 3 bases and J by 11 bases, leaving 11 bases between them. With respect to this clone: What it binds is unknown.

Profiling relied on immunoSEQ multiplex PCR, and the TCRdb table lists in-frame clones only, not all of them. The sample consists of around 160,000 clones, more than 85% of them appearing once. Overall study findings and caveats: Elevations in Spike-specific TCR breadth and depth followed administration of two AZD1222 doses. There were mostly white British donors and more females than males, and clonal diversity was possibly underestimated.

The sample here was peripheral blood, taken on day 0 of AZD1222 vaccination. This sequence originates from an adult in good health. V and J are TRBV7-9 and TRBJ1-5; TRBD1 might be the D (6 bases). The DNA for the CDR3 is TGTGCCAGCAGCTTTGGTGAGGGGGCCCAGCATTTT. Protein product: CASSFGEGAQHF.